Each of the 32 T cell receptor beta chains below was sequenced from the same sample in a study of T cell changes during pregnancy in multiple sclerosis. TCRdb's copy holds only in-frame clones and misses some; the assay was immunoSEQ multiplex PCR. The data contain about 60,000 clones, roughly nine tenths of them seen just once; the ten biggest clones take up 0.76%. The material sequenced was CD4+ T cells from peripheral blood mononuclear cells, taken in the first trimester of pregnancy. These receptors all stem from a female donor with multiple sclerosis, enrolled in a pregnancy study.

The genes are TRBV5-6 and TRBJ1-3, with D perhaps matching TRBD1 (6 bases). CDR3 length equals 14 residues. The germline gives CDR1 SGHDT, CDR2 YYEEEE. Trimming cost V 4 bases and J 2 bases, with 10 bases left between them. CDR3 amino acids: CASSHRQAGNTIYF. The CDR3 coding sequence is TGTGCCAGCAGCCATCGACAGGCTGGAAACACCATATATTTT.

This chain links TRBV9 with TRBJ1-1; D unclear. Germline V gene lookup returns CDR1 SGDLS and CDR2 YYNGEE. Trimming removed 4 bases from V and 1 base from J, with 8 bases in between. This CDR3 has 13 residues. In DNA form, the CDR3 reads TGTGCCAGCAGCTTAACAGCGAACACTGAAGCTTTCTTT. It translates to CASSLTANTEAFF.

This chain uses TRBV28 with TRBJ2-1; TRBD2 is a possible D gene (7 bases). Per germline, CDR1 MDHEN and CDR2 SYDVKM. Trimming took 6 bases from V and 7 from J, leaving 16 bases between them. The CDR3 sequence is 14 residues long. CDR3 protein: CASRKRGGSNEQFF. The DNA for the CDR3 is TGTGCCAGCAGGAAGAGGGGGGGATCTAATGAGCAGTTCTTC.

The chain joins TRBV2 to TRBJ1-1; a possible D gene is TRBD1 (5 bases). V was clipped by 6 bases and J by 0 bases, with 14 bases between them. The CDR3 loop spans 15 amino acids. Germline-derived CDR1 and CDR2 are SNHLY and FYNNEI. CDR3 residues: CASRNGRGVNTEAFF. CDR3 nucleotides: TGTGCCAGCAGAAACGGCCGGGGGGTGAACACTGAAGCTTTCTTT.

The V call is TRBV7-6, the J call TRBJ2-7; TRBD1 agrees at 7 bases. This CDR3 comprises 13 residues. The J segment lost 3 bases and the V segment lost 5 bases, leaving 4 bases of the junction unmatched. The germline V gene has CDR1 SGHVS and CDR2 FNYEAQ. The CDR3 DNA follows: TGTGCCAGCAGCCGGGACAGTAGCTACGAGCAGTACTTC. Amino acids: CASSRDSSYEQYF.

This clone is a singleton in its sample. The CDR3 sequence: CASRGTGGSYEQYF. The CDR3 bases are TGTGCCAGTCGGGGGACAGGTGGATCCTACGAGCAGTACTTC. V gene TRBV7-9 combines with J gene TRBJ2-7; 8 nucleotides agree with TRBD1. CDR3 size: 14 residues. CDR1 SEHNR and CDR2 FQNEAQ come from the germline V gene (reference sequence). V lost 9 bases, J lost 1 base, and 8 bases stayed unmatched.

This sequence joins TRBV23-1 and TRBJ1-4; TRBD1 matches 8 bases. TRBV23-1 is known as an ORF, though its function is uncertain. After removal of 3 bases from V and 7 bases from J, the junction contained 13 bases not matched to a gene. The CDR3 length is 17 residues. The CDR3 DNA is TGCGCCAGCAGTCATATCTCGGACAGGGCTTGTCCTGAAAAACTGTTTTTT. This translates into CASSHISDRACPEKLFF.

The CDR3 bases are TGTGCCAGTAGTCTGACTGGCGGGGGGAACACCGGGGAGCTGTTTTTT. This sequence encodes CASSLTGGGNTGELFF. V and J are TRBV19 and TRBJ2-2; TRBD2 agrees at 7 bases. J lost 1 base, V lost 5 bases, and 7 bases had no gene match. The germline CDR1 and CDR2 sequences are LNHDA and SQIVND (reference sequence). The CDR3 spans 16 residues.

V is TRBV30 and J is TRBJ1-5; TRBD1 might be the D (6 bases). The CDR3 totals 14 residues. Germline lookup yields CDR1 GTSNPN and CDR2 SVGIG (reference sequence). Trimming took off 0 bases at V and 6 bases at J, with 12 bases between the two ends. DNA for the CDR3: TGTGCCTGGAGTGTTGGTACAGGGACTCAGCCCCAGCATTTT. Protein: CAWSVGTGTQPQHF.

This clone was picked up one time. CDR3 nucleotides: TGTGCCATCAGGACAGACGAAAGTCAGCCCCAGCATTTT. Translating it yields CAIRTDESQPQHF. The V and J genes are TRBV10-3 and TRBJ1-5; TRBD1 is a possible D gene (5 bases). CDR1 and CDR2 from the germline V gene are ENHRY and SYGVKD. The CDR3 totals 13 residues. Trimming stripped 6 bases from V and 6 bases from J, with 12 bases between.

V and J are TRBV7-2 and TRBJ2-1; TRBD2 aligns across 8 bases. The V segment lost 4 bases and the J segment 2 bases; nucleotides outside the gene matches: 4. The V gene's germline CDR1 is SGHTA and CDR2 FQGNSA. This CDR3 has 15 residues. CDR3 sequence: CASSSQAGAYNEQFF. The CDR3 DNA reads as TGTGCCAGCAGCTCTCAAGCGGGGGCCTACAATGAGCAGTTCTTC.

This chain uses TRBV6-7 with TRBJ2-7; 7 bases match TRBD1. TRBV6-7 is marked as an open reading frame, function uncertain. The CDR3 extends over 12 amino acids. V was clipped by 8 bases and J by 6 bases; unmatched bases: 7. Here the CDR3 DNA reads TGTGCCAGCTACAGGGGCTGGATCGAGCAGTACTTC. Encoded protein: CASYRGWIEQYF.

J is TRBJ1-1 and V is TRBV7-2; a possible D gene is TRBD1 (6 bases). The CDR3 has 13 residues. V was trimmed by 5 bases and J by 4 bases, leaving 11 bases between them. Germline loops: CDR1 SGHTA, CDR2 FQGNSA. DNA for the CDR3: TGTGCCAGCAGCCCGTACAGGGCCACTGAAGCTTTCTTT. This encodes CASSPYRATEAFF.

This clone was found once. CDR3 DNA sequence: TGTGCCAGCTCACCACTCGGACAGAACACCGGGGAGCTGTTTTTT. This encodes CASSPLGQNTGELFF. V is TRBV18 and J is TRBJ2-2, with a possible D match to TRBD1 (5 bases). Germline CDR1 is KGHSH and CDR2 is LQKENI. V was trimmed by 1 base and J by 1 base, leaving 7 bases between them. The CDR3 has 15 residues.

This clone was counted a few times. V usage is TRBV29-1 and J usage is TRBJ1-1; possibly TRBD1 for D (6 bases). From germline, CDR1 is SQVTM and CDR2 ANQGSEA. CDR3 size: 14 residues. The V end lost 4 bases, the J end lost 5 bases, and 17 bases lay between the germline ends. CDR3 protein: CSVVLDGRGTEAFF. CDR3 bases: TGCAGCGTTGTCCTGGACGGAAGGGGGACTGAAGCTTTCTTT.

The gene calls are TRBV6-6 and TRBJ1-6, with D tentatively TRBD1 (5 bases). This CDR3 is built from 12 residues. The germline V gene encodes CDR1 MNHNY and CDR2 SVGAGI (reference sequence). Trimming removed 5 bases from V and 11 bases from J, with 10 bases in between. CDR3 amino acids: CASSGAGTPLHF. DNA of the CDR3: TGTGCCAGCAGTGGGGCAGGGACACCCCTCCACTTT.

The chain has TRBV9 and TRBJ1-1, with 7 bases matching TRBD1. The trim removed 4 bases at V and 11 bases at J, leaving 17 bases unmatched. Germline CDR1 reads SGDLS; CDR2 reads YYNGEE. The CDR3 runs 15 residues. The CDR3 DNA is TGTGCCAGCAGCCCGACAGGGACCGCCAGCGAAATGGCTTTCTTT. It translates to CASSPTGTASEMAFF.

The chain carries TRBV9 and TRBJ2-7; D not certain. The V gene's germline CDR1 is SGDLS and CDR2 YYNGEE. V was pared by 0 bases and J by 6 bases, with 19 bases between. The CDR3 is 16 residues long. The CDR3 loop is CASSVVSQSSLSEQYF. The CDR3 DNA follows: TGTGCCAGCAGCGTAGTGTCTCAGTCCTCTCTCTCCGAGCAGTACTTC.

This chain links TRBV19 with TRBJ1-1; D possibly corresponds to TRBD1 (5 bases). The V end lost 7 bases, the J end lost 0 bases, and 12 bases lay between the germline ends. Germline V lookup: CDR1 LNHDA, CDR2 SQIVND (reference sequence). This CDR3 is built from 14 residues. CDR3: CASTPLGLNTEAFF. The CDR3 nucleotides read TGTGCCAGTACCCCGCTGGGGCTGAACACTGAAGCTTTCTTT.

The V gene is TRBV7-2, the J gene TRBJ2-3; 10 nucleotides match TRBD2. Germline V gives CDR1 SGHTA, CDR2 FQGNSA. CDR3 size: 16 residues. The trim removed 3 bases at V and 3 bases at J, leaving 6 bases unmatched. The CDR3 DNA follows: TGTGCCAGCAGCTTCTCAGCGGGGGGGCATACAGATACGCAGTATTTT. This codes for CASSFSAGGHTDTQYF. Full variable domain (missing parts from reference TRBV7-2 and TRBJ2-3): GAGVSQSPSNKVTEKGKDVELRCDPISGHTALYWYRQSLGQGLEFLIYFQGNSAPDKSGLPSDRFSAERTGGSVSTLTIQRTQQEDSAVYLCASSFSAGGHTDTQYFGPGTRLTVL.

On this clone: The junction does not match germline at one end; this may be a read error. The rearrangement links TRBV7-3 to TRBJ2-7, with 7 nucleotides matching TRBD1. Germline V gene lookup returns CDR1 SGHTA and CDR2 FQGTGA. CDR3 size: 15 residues. CDR3 nucleotide sequence: TGTGCCAGCAGCTTAAACCCGCCTCCCATGGGACAGCTACTCTTC. Its protein product is CASSLNPPPMGQLLF.

In this sample, this clone turned up once. The chain has TRBV4-3 and TRBJ2-1; TRBD2 might be the D (5 bases). The V end was cut by 1 base, the J end by 12 bases, with 22 bases between. The CDR3 spans 16 residues. CDR1 LGHNA and CDR2 YSLEER come from the germline V gene. The CDR3 DNA reads TGCGCCAGCAGCCAAGTATTGGGGAGTAGTGCCCCGGGGCAGTTCTTC. Amino acid sequence: CASSQVLGSSAPGQFF.

This chain joins TRBV9 and TRBJ1-2, with 7 positions matching TRBD1. The J segment lost 0 bases and the V segment lost 2 bases, leaving 10 bases of the junction unmatched. Looked up from germline, CDR1 is SGDLS and CDR2 is YYNGEE. The CDR3 has 17 residues. The chain's CDR3 is CASSVSETGRTNYGYTF. Here the CDR3 DNA reads TGTGCCAGCAGCGTTTCGGAGACAGGGCGGACTAACTATGGCTACACCTTC.

The rearrangement joins TRBV5-1 to TRBJ2-5; D is undetermined. The ends were cut back, 5 bases at V and 4 bases at J, with 24 bases in the middle. The CDR3 covers 17 residues. In germline, CDR1 is SGHRS, CDR2 YFSETQ. CDR3 DNA sequence: TGCGCCAGCAGACCCCCTTTTGGCCGCATAGACACAGAGACCCAGTACTTC. Translated, it gives CASRPPFGRIDTETQYF.

The genes are TRBV19 and TRBJ1-5; 7 bases are shared with TRBD1. CDR3 size: 17 residues. Germline V gene sequence: CDR1 LNHDA, CDR2 SQIVND (reference sequence). V lost 5 bases and J lost 5; bases outside the gene matches: 15. For the CDR3, the DNA is TGTGCCAGTAGTTTACGGGTGACAGGGCCCGCCGATCAGCCCCAGCATTTT. It encodes CASSLRVTGPADQPQHF.

This clone came up once. The rearrangement uses TRBV7-2 and TRBJ1-6; possibly TRBD1 for D (5 bases). CDR1 is SGHTA and CDR2 is FQGNSA in the germline V gene. The CDR3 runs to 18 residues. Trimming cost V 4 bases and J 2 bases, with 18 bases left between them. CDR3 amino acids: CASSSPPGGATYNSPLHF. In DNA form, the CDR3 reads TGTGCCAGCAGCTCCCCCCCCGGAGGGGCAACCTATAATTCACCCCTCCACTTT.

The chain uses TRBV6-6 and TRBJ2-1, with a possible D match to TRBD1 (7 bases). The CDR3 length is 14 residues. V was clipped by 4 bases and J by 7 bases, with 14 bases between them. CDR1 is MNHNY and CDR2 is SVGAGI in the germline V gene (reference sequence). Here the CDR3 DNA reads TGTGCCAGCAGTTGGAGGGGGCAAGGTAATGAGCAGTTCTTC. It is translated as CASSWRGQGNEQFF.

The chain couples TRBV11-2 to TRBJ1-2; D is possibly TRBD1 (6 bases). Germline V gene lookup returns CDR1 SGHAT and CDR2 FQNNGV. Trimming took 3 bases from V and 4 from J, leaving 15 bases between them. CDR3 length: 15 amino acids. The CDR3 DNA sequence: TGTGCCAGCAGCTTCCACGGGACAAAGAGCTATGGCTACACCTTC. It is translated as CASSFHGTKSYGYTF.

V and J are TRBV7-3 and TRBJ2-5; possible D gene TRBD1, 5 bases. V shed 1 base and J shed 4 bases, with 13 bases lying between them. The CDR3 spans 15 residues. Germline CDR1 SGHTA, CDR2 FQGTGA. For the CDR3, the DNA is TGTGCCAGCAGCTTAATATCGGGCAGGGCAGAGACCCAGTACTTC. Protein product: CASSLISGRAETQYF.

The chain uses TRBV7-3 and TRBJ2-1, with TRBD1 identical over 7 bases. This CDR3 comprises 15 residues. The trim removed 2 bases at V and 7 bases at J, leaving 8 bases unmatched. Germline V gene sequence: CDR1 SGHTA, CDR2 FQGTGA. DNA of the CDR3: TGTGCCAGCAGCTTAGCCGGGACAGCGTTGAATGAGCAGTTCTTC. This sequence encodes CASSLAGTALNEQFF.

The chain uses TRBV19 and TRBJ1-6; 7 bases line up with TRBD1. The CDR3 has 15 amino acids. Germline CDR1 LNHDA, CDR2 SQIVND (reference sequence). V was pared by 3 bases and J by 7 bases, with 6 bases of the junction left unmatched. This CDR3 is CASSIVRGSNSPLHF. CDR3 sequence (DNA): TGTGCCAGTAGTATCGTCAGGGGGTCCAATTCACCCCTCCACTTT. Filled out from reference TRBV19 and TRBJ1-6, the complete variable domain reads DGGITQSPKYLFRKEGQNVTLSCEQNLNHDAMYWYRQDPGQGLRLIYYSQIVNDFQKGDIAEGYSVSREKKESFPLTVTSAQKNPTAFYLCASSIVRGSNSPLHFGNGTRLTVT.

The J gene is TRBJ1-4, the V gene TRBV7-9, with a possible D match to TRBD1 (5 bases). V dropped 1 base and J dropped 7 bases, with 13 bases sitting between them. Germline values: CDR1 SEHNR, CDR2 FQNEAQ (reference sequence). The CDR3 spans 15 residues. CDR3 protein: CASSLEGRGSEKLFF. Here the CDR3 DNA reads TGTGCCAGCAGCTTAGAGGGGCGCGGGAGTGAAAAACTGTTTTTT.